Shown below are 30 T cell receptor beta chains from a single sample sequenced in a study of T cells in Graves' hyperthyroidism and ophthalmopathy. Amplification targeted TCR beta CDR3 regions from RNA transcripts. The HTBI primer set drove a first-round RT-PCR of the TCR CDR3. TCRdb used MiXCR to reprocess the multiplex PCR reads, holding one entry per CDR3 protein. Of some 500,000 distinct CDR3 sequences in the sample, approximately 15% were seen once. The sequenced sample consisted of blood. The receptors originated from a woman under 30 with Graves' hyperthyroidism.

This clonotype was recorded many times. DNA of the CDR3: TGTGCCAGCAGGCTACTGACAGGGGGCACCGGGGAGCTGTTTTTT. This sequence encodes CASRLLTGGTGELFF. The V call is TRBV12-3 or TRBV12-4, the J call TRBJ2-2; TRBD1 matches 9 bases. The junction had 6 bases not matched to a gene; V was cut back by 6 bases and J by 4 bases. The CDR3 has 15 amino acids.

The V and J genes are TRBV6-4 and TRBJ2-1; TRBD2 agrees at 10 bases. Germline CDR1 is MRHNA and CDR2 is SNTAGT. Trimming at V came to 5 bases and at J to 3 bases, leaving 7 bases not matched to a gene. The CDR3 has 16 amino acids. The CDR3 nucleotides read TGTGCCAGCAGTCGTCTAGCGGGAGTAGGCTACAATGAGCAGTTCTTC. Translation gives CASSRLAGVGYNEQFF.

This clonotype was counted only a few times. This chain uses TRBV7-9 with TRBJ1-2; 10 bases are a match to TRBD1. V lost 1 base to trimming and J lost 5 bases; unmatched junction nucleotides: 16. CDR3 length: 19 residues. Germline CDR1 and CDR2: SEHNR and FQNEAQ (reference sequence). CDR3: CASSLGPTPTGGRLYGYTF. DNA of the CDR3: TGTGCCAGCAGCTTAGGCCCCACTCCGACAGGGGGCAGATTGTATGGCTACACCTTC.

This clonotype was seen many times. V usage is TRBV3-1 and J usage is TRBJ2-3; D is unclear. The CDR3 is 14 residues long. Per germline, CDR1 LGHDT and CDR2 YNNKEL (reference sequence). V lost 0 bases and J 4 bases, leaving 8 bases between the germline ends. The DNA of the CDR3 is TGTGCCAGCAGCCAAGATGGGCCCCCAGATACGCAGTATTTT. Amino acids: CASSQDGPPDTQYF.

This clonotype was counted at least ten times. The V and J genes are TRBV14 and TRBJ2-1; unclear D gene. This CDR3 comprises 15 residues. V lost 0 bases, J lost 8 bases, and 14 bases lay in between. Germline CDR1 and CDR2: SGHDN and FVKESK. The CDR3 region is CASSQEQPLFDEQFF. The CDR3 nucleotides read TGTGCCAGCAGCCAAGAGCAGCCGTTATTCGATGAGCAGTTCTTC.

This clonotype has ten or more counts. The chain is built from TRBV19 and TRBJ1-1; D is perhaps TRBD1 (6 bases). Germline V CDR1 and CDR2: LNHDA, SQIVND (reference sequence). The CDR3 contains 16 residues. V was clipped by 0 bases and J by 1 base, with 12 bases between them. CDR3 amino acids: CASSIERGTPNTEAFF. CDR3 coding DNA: TGTGCCAGTAGTATAGAAAGGGGGACACCGAACACTGAAGCTTTCTTT. The full variable domain, in which reference TRBV19 and TRBJ1-1 provide the parts outside the CDR3, is DGGITQSPKYLFRKEGQNVTLSCEQNLNHDAMYWYRQDPGQGLRLIYYSQIVNDFQKGDIAEGYSVSREKKESFPLTVTSAQKNPTAFYLCASSIERGTPNTEAFFGQGTRLTVV.

This clonotype was seen many times. CDR3 DNA: TGCAGTGCTAGAGAGAGGGCGAGCACAGATACGCAGTATTTT. Its translation is CSARERASTDTQYF. The chain links TRBV20-1 to TRBJ2-3; weak D call: TRBD2 (5 bases). The germline CDR1 and CDR2 sequences are DFQATT and SNEGSKA (reference sequence). The length of the CDR3 is 14 residues. V lost 0 bases and J 0 bases, leaving 7 bases between the germline ends.

There are a few counts of this clonotype. V gene TRBV6-2 or TRBV6-3 combines with J gene TRBJ1-3; D remains unclear. From germline, CDR1 is MNHEY and CDR2 SVGEGT. Trimming left V 9 bases short and J 0 bases short, with 12 bases between. This CDR3 comprises 14 residues. CDR3 sequence reads: CASYSSSSGNTIYF. CDR3 DNA sequence: TGTGCCAGTTACTCCAGCAGCTCTGGAAACACCATATATTTT.

This clonotype was picked up a small number of times. The V and J genes are TRBV6-1 and TRBJ2-3, with D possibly TRBD2 on 6 matching bases. The CDR3 is made up of 13 amino acids. V lost 2 bases and J lost 4, with 7 bases in between. The germline V gene encodes CDR1 MNHNS and CDR2 SASEGT. CDR3 residues: CASSEWGADTQYF. DNA for the CDR3: TGTGCCAGCAGTGAATGGGGGGCAGATACGCAGTATTTT.

The table lists this clonotype with a count of one. A much more abundant neighbour one base away suggests this may be a read error. This chain connects TRBV28 to TRBJ2-4; D unresolved. From germline, CDR1 is MDHEN and CDR2 SYDVKM. V was cut by 1 base and J by 3 bases, with 19 bases left in between. CDR3 length equals 18 residues. The CDR3 here is CASSLLGKGSLVKNIQYF. The CDR3 DNA sequence: TGTGCCAGCAGTTTATTAGGGAAAGGTTCGTTAGTCAAAAACATTCAGTACTTC. Complete variable domain (other parts from reference TRBV28 and TRBJ2-4): DVKVTQSSRYLVKRTGEKVFLECVQDMDHENMFWYRQDPGLGLRLIYFSYDVKMKEKGDIPEGYSVSREKKERFSLILESASTNQTSMYLCASSLLGKGSLVKNIQYFGAGTRLSVL.

This chain links TRBV2 with TRBJ2-2, with a tentative D call TRBD2 (6 bases). The germline V gene encodes CDR1 SNHLY and CDR2 FYNNEI. The germline V and J ends were trimmed by 7 bases and 6 bases, with 15 bases remaining between them. The CDR3 length is 14 residues. CDR3 sequence reads: CASTGGGIPGELFF. Written as DNA, the CDR3 is TGTGCCAGCACCGGGGGTGGAATTCCCGGGGAGCTGTTTTTT. The full variable domain, completed using reference TRBV2 and TRBJ2-2, is EPEVTQTPSHQVTQMGQEVILRCVPISNHLYFYWYRQILGQKVEFLVSFYNNEISEKSEIFDDQFSVERPDGSNFTLKIRSTKLEDSAMYFCASTGGGIPGELFFGEGSRLTVL.

In nucleotides, the CDR3 is TGTGCCAGCAGTTACTCGGGAGGGACCCAAGAGACCCAGTACTTC. Translating gives CASSYSGGTQETQYF. The V and J genes are TRBV6-2 or TRBV6-3 and TRBJ2-5; 7 nucleotides align to TRBD2. The V and J ends lost 0 bases and 1 base, in that order; junction bases with no gene match: 2. Looked up from germline, CDR1 is MNHEY and CDR2 is SVGEGT. The CDR3 is 15 amino acids.

This clonotype was detected a few times. A much larger clone differs from this one at a single base, so this may be a read error. J is TRBJ2-1 and V is TRBV11-3; 7 bases are shared with TRBD1. The V and J ends lost 5 bases and 1 base, in that order; junction bases with no gene match: 5. The CDR3 contains 15 residues. Germline V gives CDR1 SGHNT, CDR2 YENEEA. CDR3 coding DNA: TGTGCCAGCAGCGTAGGGACAGTGTCCTACAATGAGCAGTTCTTC. Its translation is CASSVGTVSYNEQFF.

DNA for the CDR3: TGTGCCAGCAGTTTCAGGACTAGCGGCCATGAGCAGTTCTTC. Its protein is CASSFRTSGHEQFF. The chain combines TRBV6-2 or TRBV6-3 with TRBJ2-1, with 10 bases that match TRBD2. The germline V gene encodes CDR1 MNHEY and CDR2 SVGEGT. The CDR3 is 14 residues long. J gave up 8 bases and V 4 bases, and 5 bases lay outside the gene matches.

This clonotype came up many times. A read error may be the cause here, since a much bigger clone is one base away. The chain uses TRBV12-3 or TRBV12-4 and TRBJ1-2; D remains unclear. CDR3 size: 14 residues. The DNA for the CDR3 is TGTGTCAGCAGTCCACTCTACACCACCTATGGCTACACCTTC. This translates into CVSSPLYTTYGYTF.

Many counts were recorded for this clonotype. This chain uses TRBV2 with TRBJ1-5; D not certain. The CDR3 length is 14 residues. V was trimmed by 6 bases and J by 0 bases, leaving 9 bases between them. Germline assignment: CDR1 SNHLY and CDR2 FYNNEI. The CDR3 DNA is TGTGCCAGCAGCCTGACTGTTAGCAATCAGCCCCAGCATTTT. Translating it yields CASSLTVSNQPQHF.

This clonotype has a count of ten or more. This chain links TRBV24-1 with TRBJ2-3; weak D call: TRBD1 (5 bases). Per the germline V gene, CDR1 is KGHDR and CDR2 is SFDVKD. V was pared by 3 bases and J by 3 bases, with 9 bases between. The CDR3 totals 14 residues. CDR3 region: CATSDGAQTDTQYF. CDR3 in DNA: TGTGCCACCAGTGATGGGGCCCAAACAGATACGCAGTATTTT.

This clonotype was picked up many times. This chain connects TRBV5-6 to TRBJ1-1; no clear D gene. This CDR3 contains 12 residues. In germline, CDR1 is SGHDT, CDR2 YYEEEE. V was pared by 1 base and J by 3 bases, with 4 bases between. CDR3 nucleotide sequence: TGTGCCAGCAGCTTGATTGACACTGAAGCTTTCTTT. This gives the protein CASSLIDTEAFF.

Worth noting for this clonotype: This may be a read error, as it is one base from a much larger clone. The V call is TRBV19, the J call TRBJ2-1, with 9 bases matching TRBD2. Trimming at V came to 10 bases and at J to 5 bases, leaving 12 bases not matched to a gene. This CDR3 contains 15 residues. The V gene's germline CDR1 is LNHDA and CDR2 SQIVND (reference sequence). The CDR3 nucleotides read TGTGCCATCCGTTCGGCTAGCGGGATCCACAATGAGCAGTTCTTC. This codes for CAIRSASGIHNEQFF.

This clonotype has a count of ten or more. V usage is TRBV4-1 and J usage is TRBJ2-7, with D maybe TRBD1 (5 bases). This CDR3 region has 15 residues. V was clipped by 2 bases and J by 3 bases, with 14 bases between them. Germline CDR1 reads MGHRA; CDR2 reads YSYEKL. CDR3 loop: CASSQWGFSDYEQYV. As DNA, the CDR3 is TGCGCCAGCAGCCAATGGGGCTTCTCCGACTACGAGCAGTACGTC.

Only a few counts were recorded for this clonotype. V and J are TRBV4-2 and TRBJ2-4, with a tentative D call TRBD2 (5 bases). Germline V gene data show CDR1 as LGHNA and CDR2 as YNFKEQ. Trimming removed 0 bases at V and 6 bases at J, with 12 bases between. The CDR3 extends over 15 amino acids. As DNA, the CDR3 is TGTGCCAGCAGCCAAGATCCCGGACTGGGAAACATTCAGTACTTC. Encoded protein: CASSQDPGLGNIQYF.

This clonotype was picked up many times. The gene calls are TRBV5-1 and TRBJ2-1; D gene unclear. V was clipped by 3 bases and J by 4 bases, with 8 bases between them. CDR3 length: 13 amino acids. Germline lookup yields CDR1 SGHRS and CDR2 YFSETQ. CDR3 amino acids: CASSSMDYNEQFF. The CDR3 DNA follows: TGCGCCAGCAGCTCGATGGATTACAATGAGCAGTTCTTC.

This clonotype was seen many times. V gene TRBV20-1 combines with J gene TRBJ2-7, with 12 nucleotides matching TRBD2. The CDR3 loop spans 17 amino acids. From germline, CDR1 is DFQATT and CDR2 SNEGSKA (reference sequence). The V segment lost 4 bases and the J segment 2 bases; nucleotides outside the gene matches: 12. The CDR3 DNA is TGCAGTGCTACTCGGGGACTAGCGGGCATGGCCCCCTACGAGCAGTACTTC. Amino acids: CSATRGLAGMAPYEQYF.

This clonotype has a count of ten or more. The rearrangement uses TRBV30 and TRBJ2-7; possibly TRBD2 for D (5 bases). There are 13 residues in the CDR3. The germline V gene has CDR1 GTSNPN and CDR2 SVGIG (reference sequence). V lost 2 bases, J lost 6 bases, and 14 bases lay in between. The CDR3 nucleotides are TGTGCCTGGAGTCCGGGGAAGTGGGGCGAGCAGTACGTC. Translation gives CAWSPGKWGEQYV.

The chain recombines TRBV11-3 with TRBJ2-4, with 13 nucleotides matching TRBD2. J gave up 7 bases and V 4 bases, and 7 bases lay outside the gene matches. The CDR3 has 16 amino acids. Germline CDR1 SGHNT, CDR2 YENEEA. The CDR3 loop is CASSSTSGRGLNIQYF. In nucleotides, the CDR3 is TGTGCCAGCAGCTCTACTAGCGGGAGGGGGTTGAACATTCAGTACTTC. Looking up the rest from reference TRBV11-3 and TRBJ2-4 gives the full variable domain: EAGVVQSPRYKIIEKKQPVAFWCNPISGHNTLYWYLQNLGQGPELLIRYENEEAVDDSQLPKDRFSAERLKGVDSTLKIQPAELGDSAVYLCASSSTSGRGLNIQYFGAGTRLSVL.

The genes are TRBV11-3 and TRBJ2-5; D not resolved. There are 14 residues in the CDR3. Germline V lookup: CDR1 SGHNT, CDR2 YENEEA. The V gene lost 4 bases and the J gene lost 5 bases, with 14 bases spanning the gap. CDR3: CASSSRSGSETQYF. The CDR3 DNA reads TGTGCCAGCAGCTCCCGTTCTGGTTCGGAGACCCAGTACTTC.

This clonotype came up many times. In DNA, the CDR3 is TGTGCCACCAGTCTCGGTAACTATGGCTACACCTTC. As protein: CATSLGNYGYTF. The chain combines TRBV24-1 with TRBJ1-2, with no clear D. Germline lookup yields CDR1 KGHDR and CDR2 SFDVKD. The CDR3 contains 12 residues. Deletions cut 6 bases from V and 1 base from J, with 5 bases between.

This clonotype occurred many times. The chain employs TRBV2 and TRBJ1-2, with D possibly being TRBD1 (6 bases). The CDR3 covers 16 residues. Germline CDR1 reads SNHLY; CDR2 reads FYNNEI. The V and J ends lost 1 base and 3 bases respectively, with 15 bases between them. The CDR3 DNA is TGTGCCAGCAGTGAAGGGCAGGGGAAAATTCACTATGGCTACACCTTC. Its translation is CASSEGQGKIHYGYTF.

This clonotype was picked up many times. The chain carries TRBV19 and TRBJ2-1; 10 positions match TRBD2. The CDR3 consists of 17 residues. Germline V gives CDR1 LNHDA, CDR2 SQIVND (reference sequence). The J segment lost 2 bases and the V segment lost 5 bases, leaving 9 bases of the junction unmatched. The CDR3 region is CASSSRTSGSTYNEQFF. The CDR3 DNA follows: TGTGCCAGTAGTTCACGGACTAGCGGATCCACCTACAATGAGCAGTTCTTC.

The sample holds many counts of this clonotype. V usage is TRBV11-3 and J usage is TRBJ2-1; D uncertain. Deletions cut 3 bases from V and 9 bases from J, with 15 bases between. The germline gives CDR1 SGHNT, CDR2 YENEEA. The CDR3 has 14 residues. The CDR3 DNA reads as TGTGCCAGCAGCTTGGCGATAGCAGTGGGTGAGCAGTTCTTC. Amino acids: CASSLAIAVGEQFF.